The TCR beta chain under discussion was sequenced for a study of identical twins. Donors were all healthy Caucasians. Details on this clonotype: Its specificity is not known.

Template switching added a universal primer site; cDNA carried unique molecular identifiers. TCRdb re-called the 5' RACE reads with MiXCR, one entry per CDR3 protein. The sample records about 240,000 distinct CDR3 sequences, more than 9.5% being singletons. V dropped 4 bases and J dropped 1; count of bases not matched to a gene: 3. Germline V gene sequence: CDR1 SGHRS, CDR2 YFSETQ. The CDR3 contains 15 residues. Whole-study results and caveats: Models underestimated TCR alpha sharing (out-of-frame) in monozygotic twins.

These sequences were also reported in another study, on yellow fever vaccine responses in identical twins. That investigation notes: Twin vaccine T cell responses reportedly seemed partly convergent, partly personalized.

The clonotype comes from a woman between 18 and 29 years old in good health. The chain has TRBV5-1 and TRBJ1-5, with TRBD1 matching 9 bases. Sequencing input: memory (CD45RO+) T cells sorted from blood. The CDR3 region is CASSAGTGSNQPQHF. CDR3 nucleotides: TGCGCCAGCAGCGCCGGGACAGGGAGCAATCAGCCCCAGCATTTT.